This T cell receptor (beta chain) comes out of a study of PD-L1 blockade in urothelial cancer. Looking at the study overall: Between 0 and 3 prior chemotherapy regimens had been given to patients.

Synthetic TCR analog templates were spiked into all PCRs individually. Sequencing was performed with immunoSEQ multiplex PCR; in TCRdb, only in-frame clones are kept and a portion is missing. The table includes roughly 50,000 clones, about 80% detected once. Trimming removed 1 base at V and 7 bases at J, with 14 bases between. CDR1 is MGHDK and CDR2 is SYGVNS in the germline V gene. The CDR3 extends over 16 amino acids. General observations from the study: Greater 3-week expansion of tumor-associated blood clones was recorded for durable-benefit patients.

Enrolled patients showed locally advanced or metastatic urothelial carcinoma. A remark on this clone: The antigen is unknown.

The source material was PBMCs, sampled around atezolizumab (anti-PD-L1) treatment. The clonotype originates from a man between 65 and 85 years old with urothelial cancer. The chain employs TRBV25-1 and TRBJ1-6; possible D gene TRBD1, 5 bases. In DNA, the CDR3 is TGTGCCAGCAGTGAATTAAAGGGGTTGGTAAATTCACCCCTCCACTTT. This codes for CASSELKGLVNSPLHF.